The 27 T cell receptor beta chains presented below share a single source sample, sequenced in a study of T cell changes during pregnancy in multiple sclerosis (dated by TCRdb to between 2018 and 2021). The library was prepared using the immunoSEQ multiplex PCR assay. TCRdb limited this immuneACCESS table to in-frame rearrangements with V and J called. A share of clones is missing; checked studies link under half to unresolved V genes, and the rest is unexplained. In this sample the table shows about 93,000 clones, roughly 90% of which occur a single time. The biggest ten clones account for 0.9% to 0.95% of the sample. The sample consisted of peripheral blood, taken before pregnancy. Source of these receptors: a female donor with multiple sclerosis, enrolled in a pregnancy study.

The V call is TRBV28, the J call TRBJ2-3; no firm D call. Germline CDR1 reads MDHEN; CDR2 reads SYDVKM. The V end lost 6 bases, the J end lost 1 base, and 8 bases lay between the germline ends. This CDR3 is 13 amino acids long. CDR3 DNA: TGTGCCAGCAGCCTCGGAGGCACAGATACGCAGTATTTT. It encodes CASSLGGTDTQYF.

The chain recombines TRBV19 with TRBJ2-1, with 8 bases matching TRBD1. CDR1 LNHDA and CDR2 SQIVND come from the germline V gene (reference sequence). Losses at the gene ends were 6 bases for V and 1 base for J; bases not matched to a gene: 11. CDR3 size: 17 residues. The CDR3 loop reads CASRADREQPSYNEQFF. In nucleotides, the CDR3 is TGTGCCAGTAGGGCGGACAGGGAACAACCATCCTACAATGAGCAGTTCTTC.

The count of this clone is one. The J gene is TRBJ2-7, the V gene TRBV28; 9 positions agree with TRBD1. The length of the CDR3 is 14 residues. J lost 2 bases, V lost 7 bases, and 6 bases had no gene match. Germline V lookup: CDR1 MDHEN, CDR2 SYDVKM. The CDR3 reads CASMTGGAAYEQYF. In DNA, the CDR3 is TGTGCCAGCATGACAGGGGGGGCCGCCTACGAGCAGTACTTC.

The gene calls are TRBV10-3 and TRBJ2-3; the D gene is possibly TRBD1 (6 bases). Germline CDR1 and CDR2: ENHRY and SYGVKD. The V end was cut by 2 bases, the J end by 3 bases, with 12 bases between. The CDR3 has 15 residues. Written as DNA, the CDR3 is TGTGCCATCAGTGAGGGACAGATGAGGACAGATACGCAGTATTTT. Translation gives CAISEGQMRTDTQYF.

The chain joins TRBV7-8 to TRBJ1-5; D is unclear. Germline V gene sequence: CDR1 SGHVS, CDR2 FQNEAQ. CDR3 length: 19 residues. V gave up 5 bases and J gave up 2 bases, with 25 bases separating them. CDR3 region: CASSRSGKAGAVGNQPQHF. In nucleotides, the CDR3 is TGTGCCAGCAGCCGTTCCGGGAAGGCGGGAGCGGTGGGCAATCAGCCCCAGCATTTT. Based on the CDR3 plus reference TRBV7-8 and TRBJ1-5, the full variable domain is GAGVSQSPRYKVAKRGQDVALRCDPISGHVSLFWYQQALGQGPEFLTYFQNEAQLDKSGLPSDRFFAERPEGSVSTLKIQRTQQEDSAVYLCASSRSGKAGAVGNQPQHFGDGTRLSIL.

V gene TRBV30 combines with J gene TRBJ1-4; D is possibly TRBD1 (6 bases). This CDR3 has 13 amino acids. CDR1 is GTSNPN, CDR2 SVGIG, per germline (reference sequence). V was clipped by 7 bases and J by 4 bases, with 13 bases between them. In DNA, the CDR3 is TGTGCCTCGTTAGGACAGATTAATGAAAAACTGTTTTTT. Its translation is CASLGQINEKLFF.

This clone was counted a few times. V gene TRBV7-2 combines with J gene TRBJ1-4; 8 nucleotides agree with TRBD1. After removal of 5 bases from V and 3 bases from J, the junction contained 2 bases not matched to a gene. Germline CDR1 SGHTA, CDR2 FQGNSA. The CDR3 is 14 residues long. CDR3: CASSLTGANEKLFF. The CDR3 DNA is TGTGCCAGCAGCCTGACAGGGGCTAATGAAAAACTGTTTTTT.

The CDR3 is CASSSPPNRGGDGYTF. The CDR3 bases are TGTGCCAGCAGCTCTCCCCCAAACAGGGGAGGAGATGGCTACACCTTC. The V gene is TRBV7-6, the J gene TRBJ1-2; TRBD1 matches at 7 bases. Germline lookup yields CDR1 SGHVS and CDR2 FNYEAQ. V lost 4 bases to trimming and J lost 6 bases; unmatched junction nucleotides: 14. CDR3 length: 16 amino acids.

The chain recombines TRBV5-1 with TRBJ2-3, with D maybe TRBD2 (6 bases). This CDR3 is built from 15 residues. The germline gives CDR1 SGHRS, CDR2 YFSETQ. Trimming pared 2 bases from V and 4 bases from J, leaving 14 bases between. The CDR3 nucleotides are TGCGCCAGCAGCTTCCGTAGCGGCGAGGCAGATACGCAGTATTTT. This gives the protein CASSFRSGEADTQYF.

The chain employs TRBV6-1 and TRBJ1-1, with D possibly being TRBD1 (5 bases). V was trimmed by 9 bases and J by 4 bases, leaving 15 bases between them. This CDR3 is 13 amino acids long. Germline V gene sequence: CDR1 MNHNS, CDR2 SASEGT. CDR3 nucleotide sequence: TGTGCCAGTCCGGGACTCGGGGGCACTGAAGCTTTCTTT. Translation gives CASPGLGGTEAFF.

The chain carries TRBV7-2 and TRBJ2-7, with 14 bases aligning to TRBD2. V shed 5 bases, J shed 3 bases, and the junction held 6 bases outside the gene matches. This CDR3 comprises 16 residues. Germline V lookup: CDR1 SGHTA, CDR2 FQGNSA. The CDR3, as DNA: TGTGCCAGCAGCGTAGAAGGGACTAGCGGGAGCTACGAGCAGTACTTC. Its protein product is CASSVEGTSGSYEQYF.

V is TRBV5-1 and J is TRBJ1-4, with TRBD1 matching 7 bases. The ends lost 6 bases at V and 8 bases at J; junction bases unmatched: 13. Germline V gene sequence: CDR1 SGHRS, CDR2 YFSETQ. The CDR3 is 15 residues long. CDR3 residues: CASTPGGTVYEKLFF. The CDR3 DNA reads as TGCGCCAGCACCCCGGGAGGGACAGTCTACGAAAAACTGTTTTTT.

This chain links TRBV5-1 with TRBJ2-7; TRBD2 aligns across 10 bases. This CDR3 spans 16 amino acids. Germline V CDR1 and CDR2: SGHRS, YFSETQ. V was clipped by 1 base and J by 2 bases; unmatched bases: 6. The CDR3 DNA sequence: TGCGCCAGCAGCTTGACCCGGCTAGCGGGAGCCTACGAGCAGTACTTC. It yields the protein CASSLTRLAGAYEQYF. The variable domain in full, completed from reference TRBV5-1 and TRBJ2-7, reads KAGVTQTPRYLIKTRGQQVTLSCSPISGHRSVSWYQQTPGQGLQFLFEYFSETQRNKGNFPGRFSGRQFSNSRSEMNVSTLELGDSALYLCASSLTRLAGAYEQYFGPGTRLTVT.

V and J are TRBV11-2 and TRBJ1-2, with a possible D match to TRBD1 (6 bases). In germline, CDR1 is SGHAT, CDR2 FQNNGV. This CDR3 has 16 residues. Trimming stripped 1 base from V and 4 bases from J, with 16 bases between. CDR3 DNA: TGTGCCAGCAGCTTAGTGGCGGGGGGCGAGTTCTATGGCTACACCTTC. Translation gives CASSLVAGGEFYGYTF. Full variable domain (missing parts from reference TRBV11-2 and TRBJ1-2): EAGVAQSPRYKIIEKRQSVAFWCNPISGHATLYWYQQILGQGPKLLIQFQNNGVVDDSQLPKDRFSAERLKGVDSTLKIQPAKLEDSAVYLCASSLVAGGEFYGYTFGSGTRLTVV.

This chain uses TRBV19 with TRBJ2-7; 9 bases fit TRBD2. CDR3 length: 15 amino acids. Per the germline V gene, CDR1 is LNHDA and CDR2 is SQIVND (reference sequence). V was pared by 4 bases and J by 2 bases, with 6 bases of the junction left unmatched. Here the CDR3 DNA reads TGTGCCAGTAGTACCCGACTAGCGGAACCCTACGAGCAGTACTTC. It encodes CASSTRLAEPYEQYF.

To note about this clone: Other nucleotide sequences in the sample specify the same CDR3. V and J are TRBV5-4 and TRBJ2-3; D perhaps matches TRBD1 (5 bases). Trimming shortened V by 0 bases and J by 1 base, and 9 bases separated the two germline ends. This CDR3 spans 15 amino acids. The germline CDR1 and CDR2 sequences are SGHNT and YYREEE (reference sequence). CDR3 DNA: TGTGCCAGCAGCTTGGGGGGCAGGCGCACAGATACGCAGTATTTT. Translating it yields CASSLGGRRTDTQYF.

This chain connects TRBV7-9 to TRBJ2-7; 8 bases fit TRBD1. Trimming cost V 2 bases and J 0 bases; bases outside gene matches: 0. Germline V gene sequence: CDR1 SEHNR, CDR2 FQNEAQ (reference sequence). This CDR3 is 14 amino acids long. This CDR3 is CASSLQGASYEQYF. The CDR3 nucleotides are TGTGCCAGCAGCTTACAGGGGGCCTCCTACGAGCAGTACTTC.

The chain combines TRBV27 with TRBJ2-5; 8 nucleotides line up with TRBD1. V lost 5 bases, J lost 2 bases, and 4 bases stayed unmatched. This CDR3 is built from 14 residues. Germline V gene lookup returns CDR1 MNHEY and CDR2 SMNVEV (reference sequence). The CDR3: CASSIGTGQETQYF. CDR3 sequence (DNA): TGTGCCAGCAGTATTGGGACAGGACAAGAGACCCAGTACTTC.

The chain uses TRBV19 and TRBJ1-5; the D gene is possibly TRBD1 (6 bases). This CDR3 comprises 14 residues. Germline values: CDR1 LNHDA, CDR2 SQIVND (reference sequence). Trimming shortened V by 5 bases and J by 6 bases, and 14 bases separated the two germline ends. CDR3 protein: CASSRQGYIQPQHF. CDR3 sequence (DNA): TGTGCCAGTAGTCGCCAGGGGTATATTCAGCCCCAGCATTTT.

The V gene is TRBV5-6, the J gene TRBJ2-2; a possible D gene is TRBD1 (5 bases). The CDR3 loop spans 15 amino acids. CDR1 is SGHDT and CDR2 is YYEEEE in the germline V gene. Trimming shortened V by 0 bases and J by 5 bases, and 11 bases separated the two germline ends. The CDR3 DNA sequence: TGTGCCAGCAGCTTGGGGACAACGAGTACCGGGGAGCTGTTTTTT. Translated, it gives CASSLGTTSTGELFF.

This chain joins TRBV4-2 and TRBJ2-2; 7 bases match TRBD2. Trimming at V came to 1 base and at J to 4 bases, leaving 3 bases not matched to a gene. CDR1 LGHNA and CDR2 YNFKEQ come from the germline V gene. The CDR3 is 15 amino acids. This CDR3 reads CASSQVGEGTGELFF. CDR3 bases: TGTGCCAGCAGCCAAGTGGGGGAGGGCACCGGGGAGCTGTTTTTT.

The chain employs TRBV18 and TRBJ2-7; TRBD1 is a possible D gene (6 bases). V lost 5 bases and J 0 bases, leaving 11 bases between the germline ends. Germline-derived CDR1 and CDR2 are KGHSH and LQKENI. The CDR3 has 14 amino acids. The CDR3, as DNA: TGTGCCAGCTCAGAAGCAGGGGCCTCCTACGAGCAGTACTTC. Translating gives CASSEAGASYEQYF.

This chain uses TRBV5-4 with TRBJ2-7; 7 nucleotides agree with TRBD1. CDR1 SGHNT and CDR2 YYREEE come from the germline V gene (reference sequence). V shed 4 bases, J shed 0 bases, and the junction held 7 bases outside the gene matches. The length of the CDR3 is 15 residues. The DNA of the CDR3 is TGTGCCAGCAGCAGGGACAGTTCGAGCTCCTACGAGCAGTACTTC. As protein: CASSRDSSSSYEQYF.

The gene calls are TRBV7-3 and TRBJ2-3; 13 bases map to TRBD2. CDR1 and CDR2 from the germline V gene are SGHTA and FQGTGA. The ends lost 5 bases at V and 7 bases at J; junction bases unmatched: 9. The CDR3 length is 16 residues. CDR3 bases: TGTGCCAGCAGCCCCGGGACTAGCGGGACCCTTAATACGCAGTATTTT. Protein product: CASSPGTSGTLNTQYF.

The rearrangement uses TRBV29-1 and TRBJ2-1; tentatively, D is TRBD1 (6 bases). Germline assignment: CDR1 SQVTM and CDR2 ANQGSEA. V was clipped by 3 bases and J by 5 bases, with 14 bases between them. The CDR3 is 14 residues long. CDR3 sequence reads: CSVDGRGKDNEQFF. The DNA of the CDR3 is TGCAGCGTTGATGGCAGGGGTAAAGACAATGAGCAGTTCTTC.

The chain is built from TRBV15 and TRBJ1-1; the match to TRBD1 covers 7 bases. The CDR3 covers 15 residues. Germline CDR1 and CDR2: LNHNV and YYDKDF (reference sequence). The V gene end was trimmed by 1 base and the J gene end by 3 bases; junction bases not matched to a gene: 5. The CDR3 region is CATSRARQGHTEAFF. CDR3 DNA: TGTGCCACCAGCAGAGCTCGACAGGGCCACACTGAAGCTTTCTTT.

V usage is TRBV5-1 and J usage is TRBJ2-3; D may be TRBD1 (5 bases). Germline assignment: CDR1 SGHRS and CDR2 YFSETQ. The CDR3 consists of 15 residues. Deletions cut 3 bases from V and 4 bases from J, with 15 bases between. The CDR3, as DNA: TGCGCCAGCAGCTGGCCAGGGATTACTCCAGATACGCAGTATTTT. This translates into CASSWPGITPDTQYF. Drawing the rest from reference TRBV5-1 and TRBJ2-3, the complete variable domain is KAGVTQTPRYLIKTRGQQVTLSCSPISGHRSVSWYQQTPGQGLQFLFEYFSETQRNKGNFPGRFSGRQFSNSRSEMNVSTLELGDSALYLCASSWPGITPDTQYFGPGTRLTVL.